Below, 16 T cell receptor beta chains from the same sample are listed, as sequenced in a study of shared clonotypes between healthy human individuals (TCRdb year 2020). Library creation used the immunoSEQ multiplex PCR assay. TCRdb obtained this table from immuneACCESS and retained in-frame rearrangements with V and J assigned. These tables miss some clones; where compared with another copy, unresolved V genes account for less than half of the shortfall, and the remainder is unexplained. The sample has about 710,000 clones on record, approximately 77% of them singletons. More than 1.5% of the sample belongs to the ten largest clones. Sequenced material: memory CD4+ T cells sorted from blood. In light of the paper, this sample's cell subset or site label describes: CD45RA-negative fraction. These receptors were obtained from a woman aged 25-40 years in good health.

For the CDR3, the DNA is TGCGCCAGCAGGGATCTAGTCGCAGATACGCAGTATTTT. Translated, it gives CASRDLVADTQYF. The V gene is TRBV5-1, the J gene TRBJ2-3; unclear D gene. The V end was cut by 5 bases, the J end by 4 bases, with 11 bases between. Germline V CDR1 and CDR2: SGHRS, YFSETQ. The CDR3 extends over 13 amino acids.

The J gene is TRBJ2-7, the V gene TRBV5-5, with D possibly being TRBD2 (5 bases). This CDR3 comprises 14 residues. The V gene lost 0 bases and the J gene lost 7 bases, with 14 bases spanning the gap. Germline V gives CDR1 SGHKS, CDR2 YYEKEE (reference sequence). The CDR3 is CASSLASNVREQYF. The CDR3 coding sequence is TGTGCCAGCAGCTTGGCTAGCAACGTGCGAGAGCAGTACTTC. Filled out from reference TRBV5-5 and TRBJ2-7, the complete variable domain reads DAGVTQSPTHLIKTRGQQVTLRCSPISGHKSVSWYQQVLGQGPQFIFQYYEKEERGRGNFPDRFSARQFPNYSSELNVNALLLGDSALYLCASSLASNVREQYFGPGTRLTVT.

This clone appeared once. The V gene is TRBV11-2, the J gene TRBJ2-7; 7 nucleotides align to TRBD1. V shed 1 base and J 5 bases; nucleotides not matched to a gene: 8. Germline lookup yields CDR1 SGHAT and CDR2 FQNNGV. The length of the CDR3 is 15 residues. The CDR3 loop is CASSLVLGDSHEQYF. In DNA form, the CDR3 reads TGTGCCAGCAGCTTAGTACTGGGGGACAGCCACGAGCAGTACTTC.

The chain joins TRBV27 to TRBJ1-5; D might be TRBD1 (6 bases). Looked up from germline, CDR1 is MNHEY and CDR2 is SMNVEV (reference sequence). The CDR3 length is 22 residues. The V and J ends lost 2 bases and 0 bases respectively, with 29 bases between them. CDR3 sequence: CASSLTNPRRPQGGYSNQPQHF. The DNA for the CDR3 is TGTGCCAGCAGTTTAACAAACCCAAGGCGACCTCAAGGGGGATATAGCAATCAGCCCCAGCATTTT.

This clone occurred once. V and J are TRBV28 and TRBJ2-3, with 12 bases matching TRBD2. The CDR3 consists of 18 residues. The V and J ends lost 5 bases and 0 bases, in that order; junction bases with no gene match: 9. Germline-derived CDR1 and CDR2 are MDHEN and SYDVKM. The CDR3 DNA reads as TGTGCCAGCAGTCCAGGACTAGCGGGACCACTTAGCACAGATACGCAGTATTTT. It yields the protein CASSPGLAGPLSTDTQYF.

This clone has a count of ten or more. The chain couples TRBV25-1 to TRBJ1-5; 7 bases match TRBD1. Germline CDR1 reads MGHDK; CDR2 reads SYGVNS. The CDR3 consists of 15 residues. Trimming removed 3 bases from V and 5 bases from J; junction bases left unmatched: 7. Here the CDR3 DNA reads TGTGCCAGCAGTGAGGGAGACAGGGAATATCAGCCCCAGCATTTT. Translated: CASSEGDREYQPQHF.

The chain uses TRBV25-1 and TRBJ2-1; D not certain. The CDR3 extends over 12 amino acids. Trimming cost V 1 base and J 9 bases, with 7 bases left between them. CDR1 MGHDK and CDR2 SYGVNS come from the germline V gene. CDR3 residues: CASSEWHSEQFF. CDR3 coding DNA: TGTGCCAGCAGTGAATGGCACTCTGAGCAGTTCTTC.

This sequence joins TRBV28 and TRBJ1-5, with unresolved D. Trimming cost V 6 bases and J 3 bases, with 9 bases left between them. Germline values: CDR1 MDHEN, CDR2 SYDVKM. The CDR3 runs 13 residues. The CDR3 spells CASRSIPNQPQHF. DNA of the CDR3: TGTGCCAGCAGATCCATACCCAATCAGCCCCAGCATTTT.

The gene calls are TRBV18 and TRBJ1-5; 7 bases match TRBD1. The CDR3 sequence is 14 residues long. The V gene's germline CDR1 is KGHSH and CDR2 LQKENI. Trimming cost V 5 bases and J 1 base; bases outside gene matches: 2. The CDR3 loop reads CASSETGSNQPQHF. The CDR3 nucleotides are TGTGCCAGCTCAGAGACAGGGAGCAATCAGCCCCAGCATTTT.

This clone came up once. This same CDR3 is encoded by further DNA sequences in the sample. J is TRBJ2-5 and V is TRBV28; D might be TRBD1 or TRBD2, each matching 6 bases. V was trimmed by 3 bases and J by 2 bases, leaving 10 bases between them. CDR1 and CDR2 from the germline V gene are MDHEN and SYDVKM. The CDR3 is 14 amino acids. The CDR3 region is CASSFGGPQETQYF. As DNA, the CDR3 is TGTGCCAGCAGTTTTGGGGGGCCACAAGAGACCCAGTACTTC.

The chain carries TRBV7-8 and TRBJ1-2, with no clear D. CDR1 and CDR2 from the germline V gene are SGHVS and FQNEAQ. The CDR3 loop spans 16 amino acids. Trimming took 3 bases from V and 1 from J, leaving 15 bases between them. The CDR3: CASSLSTTVLNYGYTF. CDR3 sequence (DNA): TGTGCCAGCAGCTTGTCGACAACTGTCCTTAACTATGGCTACACCTTC.

The chain employs TRBV28 and TRBJ2-1, with 14 bases lining up with TRBD2. The V gene's germline CDR1 is MDHEN and CDR2 SYDVKM. V gave up 4 bases and J gave up 0 bases; unmatched junction bases: 11. This CDR3 is 20 amino acids long. The CDR3 is CASSSPGLAGVRSSYNEQFF. The DNA of the CDR3 is TGTGCCAGCAGTTCTCCGGGACTAGCGGGAGTACGAAGCTCCTACAATGAGCAGTTCTTC.

This clone was seen once. Additional DNA sequences in this sample encode the identical CDR3. V and J are TRBV19 and TRBJ1-5; 11 bases fit TRBD1. V lost 7 bases, J lost 7 bases, and 6 bases stayed unmatched. The CDR3 has 14 amino acids. CDR1 and CDR2 (germline): LNHDA, SQIVND (reference sequence). The CDR3 nucleotides are TGTGCCAGTACCGGGACAGGGGGGGGACAGCCCCAGCATTTT. Its translation is CASTGTGGGQPQHF.

The chain links TRBV7-6 to TRBJ2-3; D could derive from TRBD1 or TRBD2 (6 bases each). Trimming removed 4 bases from V and 6 bases from J, with 14 bases in between. The length of the CDR3 is 14 residues. Germline assignment: CDR1 SGHVS and CDR2 FNYEAQ. CDR3 in amino acids: CASSSQGGSDTQYF. In DNA, the CDR3 is TGTGCCAGCAGCTCACAAGGGGGGTCCGATACGCAGTATTTT.

The rearrangement links TRBV7-2 to TRBJ1-5; D is undetermined. The CDR3 contains 14 residues. Trimming pared 2 bases from V and 4 bases from J, leaving 9 bases between. Germline values: CDR1 SGHTA, CDR2 FQGNSA. CDR3 residues: CASSLMEGNQPQHF. For the CDR3, the DNA is TGTGCCAGCAGCTTAATGGAGGGTAATCAGCCCCAGCATTTT.

This chain joins TRBV6-1 and TRBJ1-5; D gene uncertain. This CDR3 has 13 residues. Germline-derived CDR1 and CDR2 are MNHNS and SASEGT. V lost 1 base to trimming and J lost 9 bases, with 10 bases between them. The CDR3 here is CASSEEGQWPQHF. The CDR3 DNA sequence: TGTGCCAGCAGTGAAGAAGGGCAGTGGCCCCAGCATTTT.